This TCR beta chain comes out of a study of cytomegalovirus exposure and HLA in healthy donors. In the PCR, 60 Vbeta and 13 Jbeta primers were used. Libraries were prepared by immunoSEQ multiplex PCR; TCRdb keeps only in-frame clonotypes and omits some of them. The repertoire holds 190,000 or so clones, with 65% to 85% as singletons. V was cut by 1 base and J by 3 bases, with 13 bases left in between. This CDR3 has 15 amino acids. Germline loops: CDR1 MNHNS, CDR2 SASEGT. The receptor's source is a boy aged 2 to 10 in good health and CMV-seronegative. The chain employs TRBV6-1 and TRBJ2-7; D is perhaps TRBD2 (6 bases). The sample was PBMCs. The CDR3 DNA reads TGTGCCAGCAGTGAAGGGGGGGACTCCCTCTACGAGCAGTACTTC. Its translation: CASSEGGDSLYEQYF.